Listed below are T cell receptor beta chains from one sample, sequenced in a study of blood T cell repertoires in COVID-19. Profiling relied on immunoSEQ multiplex PCR, and the TCRdb table lists in-frame clones only, not all of them. The sample lists about 89,000 clones; roughly 70% were seen once. Sequenced: peripheral blood. The receptors come from a woman older than 75 with acute or convalescent COVID-19. CDR3s leave out the opening cysteine and the closing phenylalanine or tryptophan. Fields, in order: V gene, CDR3 protein.

>TRBV5-8
ASSSDRLNTEAF
>TRBV30
AWNPPLIQSLNYGYT
>TRBV9
ASSITGGSYEQY
>TRBV12-3/TRBV12-4
ASSFNRGEAF
>TRBV4-3
ASSQEGGEGYGYT
>TRBV7-9
ASSLGGGQANYGYT
>TRBV6-6
ASSNRDTEAF
>TRBV9
ASSIQGRELF
>TRBV18
ASSSAQDNEQF
>TRBV4-3
ASSQDHRTGGYGYT
>TRBV13
ASSFPGTGPPYHGDTQY
>TRBV3-1/TRBV3-2
ASSQRSWTNEKLF
>TRBV19
ASSQTGIGGNTIY
>TRBV19
ASSIPNHSNQPQH
>TRBV5-1
ASSFGDQAWDLRSYNEQF
>TRBV18
ASSPPVNTEAF
>TRBV7-2
ASSLGSGGSTDTQY
>TRBV7-9
ASSPGTTGFSGNTIY
>TRBV9
ASSGTSGGDTQY
>TRBV3-1/TRBV3-2
ASSPGTGVGGYT
>TRBV6-2/TRBV6-3
ASSYSGTEPSNYGYT
>TRBV19
ASRAGRNQPQH
>TRBV11-2
ASTFTGQGNSETQY
>TRBV30
AWSRDSHTEAF
>TRBV21-1
AFGGQRQPQH
>TRBV4-2
ASSQDSGSQGFTNEKLF
>TRBV19
ASSIPGDGRTQY
>TRBV7-8
ASSGTGTMVTDTQY
>TRBV6-2/TRBV6-3
ASSYSRGSAQH
>TRBV4-1
ASSGGTGQNSPLH
>TRBV19
ASSSSSGGYNEQF
>TRBV13
ASSLTIPGHMNTEAF
>TRBV7-2
ASSLGRTREAF
>TRBV6-2/TRBV6-3
ASSYTGTGGGGYT
>TRBV2
ASSEWGSGTEAF
>TRBV5-6
ASSLRWSLEQF
>TRBV28
ASSLISPGREDNQPQH
>TRBV30
AWAEGTAFNSPLH
>TRBV7-3
ASSLDGANTEAF
>TRBV10-3
AIKASGGAGADTQY
>TRBV5-6
ASSYRGGTYNEQF
>TRBV7-2
ASSVTARSGGYT
>TRBV18
ASSPPGTGFTNSYEQY
>TRBV15
ATSRDQRTGDTGELF
>TRBV1
TSSQDGDKRDRGHEQF
>TRBV30
AWSLRGEETQY
>TRBV6-5
ASREGGLGQLF
>TRBV19
ASSRTLGNQETQY
>TRBV27
ASTQTGNTIY
>TRBV7-2
ASSWAIQTLY
>TRBV6-1
ASSELGGDQPQH
>TRBV5-1
ASRRESYEQY
>TRBV5-4
ASSPGTGSYGEQF
>TRBV29-1
SVRGLAGGEQETQY
>TRBV7-2
ASSLPARSFNEQF
>TRBV7-2
ASSGLAGGDGELF
>TRBV7-6
ASSLGSASGGYYNEQF
>TRBV29-1
SGLQGDGSSEQY
>TRBV18
ASSPIGTGGPGQPQH